This is a list of T cell receptor beta chains from one sample in a study of T-cell memory formation after mild COVID-19. TCRdb analysed the 5' RACE reads with MiXCR anew, one entry per CDR3 protein. The sample contains 300,000 or so distinct CDR3 sequences, about 16% of which appear only once. The sample was PBMCs or a T cell subset sorted from them (not recorded which). These receptors all stem from a man aged 18 to 35 who had mild COVID-19 (a few samples of this study predate the infection). Cell type and time point are not known. Each CDR3 is given with its conserved first and last residue. Each record gives: D gene, CDR3 length, clone size, J gene, V gene, CDR3 DNA, CDR3 protein. D genes are given only for firm matches. Where a row states a size, it is once, few, many or the class of an expanded clone; other rows omit it.

>TRBD1|16|few|TRBJ1-2|TRBV6-5
TGTGCCAGCAGTTACGCCGGGACAGGGGGCATTTATGGCTACACCTTC
CASSYAGTGGIYGYTF
>NA|16|few|TRBJ1-1|TRBV7-3
TGTGCCAGCAGCCCGATGGGTGGGGTCGGGGACACTGAAGCTTTCTTT
CASSPMGGVGDTEAFF
>NA|13|few|TRBJ2-5|TRBV12-3/TRBV12-4
TGTGCCAGCAGTTTGTTACAGGGAGAGACCCAGTACTTC
CASSLLQGETQYF
>NA|16|NA|TRBJ2-5|TRBV20-1
TGCAGTGCTAGAGGCGGGATTGCTACAACTCAAGAGACCCAGTACTTC
CSARGGIATTQETQYF
>NA|15|few|TRBJ2-5|TRBV7-9
TGTGCCAGCAGCTTAGGGGCCAGAAGGAAGGAGACCCAGTACTTC
CASSLGARRKETQYF
>TRBD1|15|NA|TRBJ2-1|TRBV6-5
TGTGCCAGCAGTCCTGGACAGGGGGGGAGGGATGAGCAGTTCTTC
CASSPGQGGRDEQFF
>TRBD2|16|NA|TRBJ2-6|TRBV10-3
TGTGCCATCACGGACTTCGGGGGGTCTGGGGCCAACGTCCTGACTTTC
CAITDFGGSGANVLTF
>NA|15|NA|TRBJ2-2|TRBV5-5
TGTGCCAGCAGCTTGGGGGACCCGAACACCGGGGAGCTGTTTTTT
CASSLGDPNTGELFF
>TRBD2|14|NA|TRBJ2-1|TRBV28
TGTGCCACCCTACGACCGGGACTAGTCAATGAGCAGTTCTTC
CATLRPGLVNEQFF
>TRBD2|13|once|TRBJ2-5|TRBV20-1
TGCAGTGGAGCGGGGGGGTTGCAAGAGACCCAGTACTTC
CSGAGGLQETQYF
>TRBD1|14|many|TRBJ2-7|TRBV20-1
TGCAGCGTTATGCGACAGGGGGTCTCCTACGAGCAGTACTTC
CSVMRQGVSYEQYF
>NA|15|few|TRBJ2-6|TRBV4-3
TGCGCCAGCAGCCAAGGATCGGCTGGGGCCAACGTCCTGACTTTC
CASSQGSAGANVLTF
>TRBD1|12|many|TRBJ1-1|TRBV12-3/TRBV12-4
TGTGCCAGCAGTTTTGAGGACAGGGAAGCTTTCTTT
CASSFEDREAFF
>NA|14|NA|TRBJ1-1|TRBV2
TGTGCCAGCAGAGGCCCGGTTAGGAACACTGAAGCTTTCTTT
CASRGPVRNTEAFF
>NA|12|NA|TRBJ2-1|TRBV6-6
TGTGCCAGCAGACCCGAGAACAATGAGCAGTTCTTC
CASRPENNEQFF
>TRBD1|18|few|TRBJ1-1|TRBV24-1
TGTGCCACAAGAGACAGGGGGCGTCTCGGCGTAATTATCGCTGAAGCTTTCTTT
CATRDRGRLGVIIAEAFF
>NA|14|many|TRBJ2-2|TRBV5-1
TGCGCCAGCAGCAGGGGAATTCTCACCGGGGAGCTGTTTTTT
CASSRGILTGELFF
>NA|17|many|TRBJ2-6|TRBV7-2
TGTGCCAGCAGCTTAGGTGGGGACTGGGAAACGGCCAACGTCCTGACTTTC
CASSLGGDWETANVLTF
>NA|13|NA|TRBJ1-2|TRBV20-1
TGCAGTGCTAGGGACGGCGGAAACTATGGCTACACCTTC
CSARDGGNYGYTF
>TRBD2|16|few|TRBJ2-3|TRBV10-1
TGCGCCAGCAGCGCGGGACTAGCGGGGGAGACAGATACGCAGTATTTT
CASSAGLAGETDTQYF
>TRBD1|14|NA|TRBJ1-6|TRBV27
TGTGCCAGCAGCCGGTTGGACAGGGTTTCACCCCTCCACTTT
CASSRLDRVSPLHF
>NA|11|few|TRBJ2-5|TRBV29-1
TGCAGCGGCGGTAGCTGGGAGACCCAGTACTTC
CSGGSWETQYF
>NA|16|few|TRBJ1-2|TRBV4-1
TGCGCCAGCAGCCCAAGTTGGACAGCGACTAACTATGGCTACACCTTC
CASSPSWTATNYGYTF
>NA|16|few|TRBJ1-6|TRBV7-9
TGTGCCAGCAGACCCGCGGCTAGCTCCTATAATTCACCCCTCCACTTT
CASRPAASSYNSPLHF
>NA|12|NA|TRBJ2-3|TRBV12-3/TRBV12-4
TGTGCCAGCATGGGGTTTCCAGATACGCAGTATTTT
CASMGFPDTQYF
>NA|16|few|TRBJ1-5|TRBV7-8
TGTGCCAGCAGCTTAGTATGGCCTTCTAGAAGTCAGCCCCAGCATTTT
CASSLVWPSRSQPQHF
>TRBD2|16|NA|TRBJ2-3|TRBV20-1
TGCAGTGCTCCGCGGCGGGCGGGAGGCGACACAGATACGCAGTATTTT
CSAPRRAGGDTDTQYF